This is a list of T cell receptor beta chains from one sample in a study of blood T cell repertoires in COVID-19. Method: immunoSEQ multiplex PCR; TCRdb's copy keeps in-frame clones and lacks some. The sample has about 200,000 clones; 86% are singletons. The specimen was PBMCs or T cells enriched from blood (not recorded which). The receptor source for this set is a man in his forties with acute COVID-19. CDR3s include the opening cysteine and the closing phenylalanine or tryptophan. D genes are given only for firm matches. Where a row states a size, it is once, few, many or the class of an expanded clone; other rows omit it.

TRBV20-1	TRBJ2-7	TRBD1	.	TGCAGTGCTAGTCCCGGTAAAACAGGGGAGTACTTC	CSASPGKTGEYF
TRBV7-9	TRBJ1-1	.	once	TGTGCCAGCAGCGCTCGCGGCGGGGGGCTGAATGAAGCTTTCTTT	CASSARGGGLNEAFF
TRBV6-5	TRBJ2-7	.	.	TGTGCCAGCAGTTACGGCAGGGATTTTTACGAGCAGTACTTC	CASSYGRDFYEQYF
TRBV3-1/TRBV3-2	TRBJ2-5	.	.	TGTGCCAGCAGCCAAGAGGGGCTCCCAGCCCAGTACTTC	CASSQEGLPAQYF
TRBV5-6	TRBJ2-2	.	.	TGTGCCAGCAGCTTTGGGAGAACCGGGGAGCTGTTTTTT	CASSFGRTGELFF
TRBV6-4	TRBJ2-3	TRBD2	.	TGTGCCAGCAGTGACTCGACTAGCGGGGAAGGCACAGATACGCAGTATTTT	CASSDSTSGEGTDTQYF
TRBV9	TRBJ2-2	.	.	TGTGCCAGCAGCGTCCGCACCGGGGAGCTGTTTTTT	CASSVRTGELFF
TRBV4-1	TRBJ2-7	.	.	TGCGCCAGCAGCCAAGGGGACAACTACGAGCAGTACTTC	CASSQGDNYEQYF
TRBV19	TRBJ2-1	TRBD2	.	TGTGCCAGTAGTATAGATCCTAGCGGGAGGGGCTATGAGCAGTTCTTC	CASSIDPSGRGYEQFF
TRBV5-1	TRBJ2-7	TRBD2	few	TGCGCCAGCAGCCCTCGGACTAGCGCAATTTACGAGCAGTACTTC	CASSPRTSAIYEQYF
TRBV19	TRBJ1-6	TRBD1	once	TGTGCCAGTTCACCGTTGGACAGGGATAATTCACCCCTCCACTTT	CASSPLDRDNSPLHF
TRBV5-1	TRBJ2-7	.	.	TGCGCCAGCAGCCGCACTACAGGGTCCTACGAGCAGTACTTC	CASSRTTGSYEQYF
TRBV15	TRBJ2-1	TRBD1	once	TGTGCCACCAGCAGAGCAACAGGGGCGGTATATTACAATGAGCAGTTCTTC	CATSRATGAVYYNEQFF
TRBV28	TRBJ2-4	.	.	TGTGCCAGCAGTTTTCTTAGTGGTGGGGGGAGAAACATTCAGTACTTC	CASSFLSGGGRNIQYF
TRBV5-4	TRBJ2-2	TRBD2	.	TGTGCCAGCAGCTCCGGGACTAGCGGGAGGGCCGCCGGGGAGCTGTTTTTT	CASSSGTSGRAAGELFF
TRBV5-8	TRBJ2-7	TRBD1	.	TGTGCCAGCAGCTTCGGACAGGGGGCCACCTACGAGCAGTACTTC	CASSFGQGATYEQYF
TRBV5-1	TRBJ2-3	.	.	TGCGCCAGCAGCTTGAGGAGGTACACAGGGCCTAAGTATGATACGCAGTATTTT	CASSLRRYTGPKYDTQYF
TRBV19	TRBJ2-2	TRBD2	.	TGTGCCAGTAGCCAGGGGCCCCCTAGCGGGAGGTTTACCGGGGAGCTGTTTTTT	CASSQGPPSGRFTGELFF
TRBV6-5	TRBJ2-7	TRBD1	once	TGTGCCAGCAGTTTCCGAAGGGACAGGGTGCCCTACGAGCAGTACTTC	CASSFRRDRVPYEQYF
TRBV9	TRBJ1-1	TRBD1	.	TGTGCCAGCAGCGCAAAGACAGGGGGAACTGAAGCTTTCTTT	CASSAKTGGTEAFF
TRBV18	TRBJ2-7	.	.	TGTGCCAGCTCAACGGGACGCGGGACCTACGAGCAGTACTTC	CASSTGRGTYEQYF
TRBV14	TRBJ1-6	.	few	TGTGCCAGCAGCCCTACAGTTGGGTATTCACCCCTCCACTTT	CASSPTVGYSPLHF
TRBV20-1	TRBJ1-1	.	many	TGCAGTGCTAAGATGGGGAGAGAAGCTTTCTTT	CSAKMGREAFF
TRBV10-3	TRBJ2-7	.	.	TGTGCCATCAGTGAGTCGATAGCCCACGAGCAGTACTTC	CAISESIAHEQYF
TRBV3-1/TRBV3-2	TRBJ2-1	TRBD2	once	TGTGCCAGCAGCCAAGTGGGGGCTAGCGGGAGGTCCTACAATGAGCAGTTCTTC	CASSQVGASGRSYNEQFF
TRBV7-2	TRBJ2-1	.	.	TGTGCCAGCAGTCGGAGCGCAAGCCACAATGAGCAGTTCTTC	CASSRSASHNEQFF